This is a list of T cell receptor beta chains from one sample in a study of beta chain features in type 1 diabetes. The assay was immunoSEQ multiplex PCR, and TCRdb's table has in-frame clones only and misses some. The sample gives around 450,000 clones, roughly an eighth of which show up once; 0.035% to 0.05% is in the top ten. Sequencing input: naive CD4+ T cells from blood. These receptors were taken from a woman aged 18-29 years in good health. Both conserved end residues are trimmed from each CDR3. The order of the fields is V gene, J gene, CDR3 protein.

>TRBV2|TRBJ2-1
ASSQWRTGDNEQF
>TRBV5-6|TRBJ1-5
ASSLGPYQPQH
>TRBV5-1|TRBJ2-1
ASSLEHSYNEQF
>TRBV11-2|TRBJ2-1
ASGGLADNEQF
>TRBV13|TRBJ1-5
ASSLAQHQPQH
>TRBV29-1|TRBJ1-2
SVVGQGDGYT
>TRBV7-9|TRBJ2-1
ASSSQGTPYNEQF
>TRBV18|TRBJ2-1
ASSPSLREQF
>TRBV7-6|TRBJ2-6
ASRRGDGANVLT
>TRBV6-6|TRBJ1-1
ASSYSIGTEAF
>TRBV4-1|TRBJ2-1
ASSPRLAGGPKYNEQF
>TRBV14|TRBJ1-5
ASSPWGGEPQH
>TRBV4-1|TRBJ2-1
ASSQDRGRLRV
>TRBV28|TRBJ2-3
AINPRGLPLDTQY
>TRBV9|TRBJ2-5
ASSTLGGETQY
>TRBV9|TRBJ2-2
ASSVAIAGANTGELF
>TRBV2|TRBJ2-6
ASKLGGGANVLT
>TRBV30|TRBJ1-5
AWSFFQPQH
>TRBV6-5|TRBJ2-5
ASSYPGPIRTQY
>TRBV6-1|TRBJ2-1
ATISGSYNEQF
>TRBV7-3|TRBJ2-1
ASSLTSGRNNEQF
>TRBV27|TRBJ1-4
ASSFRTGEKLF
>TRBV2|TRBJ2-7
ASSEGRTGSHEQY
>TRBV7-9|TRBJ1-2
ASSLGPEQRGGNGYT
>TRBV7-9|TRBJ2-5
ASSPQETQY
>TRBV9|TRBJ1-6
ASSPSVGPRSPLH
>TRBV14|TRBJ2-5
ASSQSSETQY
>TRBV6-4|TRBJ2-1
ASSPGHLSGNEQF
>TRBV4-2|TRBJ2-2
ASSQVSVNTGELF
>TRBV10-3|TRBJ2-1
ASRGTSYNEQF
>TRBV15|TRBJ2-5
ATRQPPGWTQY
>TRBV7-3|TRBJ2-3
ASSPPSDTQY
>TRBV9|TRBJ2-3
ASSVGTSGNTDTQY